Below are 11 T cell receptor beta chains sequenced from a single sample in a study of technical replicates of blood from a few donors. The assay was immunoSEQ multiplex PCR, and TCRdb's table has in-frame clones only and misses some. The data show tens of thousands of clones, around 94% seen once. The sequencing sample was made of T cells isolated from PBMCs. The receptors originated from a human donor in good health.

The V call is TRBV13, the J call TRBJ2-7; tentative D call: TRBD2 (6 bases). The germline gives CDR1 PRHDT, CDR2 FYEKMQ (reference sequence). V gave up 8 bases and J gave up 6 bases, with 26 bases separating them. The CDR3 totals 16 residues. The CDR3 sequence: CASGRPPVSGISEQYF. The CDR3 nucleotides are TGTGCCAGCGGGAGGCCCCCAGTTTCGGGAATTTCCGAGCAGTACTTC.

This chain connects TRBV18 to TRBJ1-1; D might be TRBD1 (5 bases). CDR1 is KGHSH, CDR2 LQKENI, per germline. V was shortened by 4 bases and J by 1 base, with 10 bases between the two germline ends. This CDR3 region has 14 residues. The CDR3 protein is CASSLSGGNTEAFF. Written as DNA, the CDR3 is TGTGCCAGCTCACTTTCCGGGGGGAACACTGAAGCTTTCTTT.

This rearrangement joins TRBV7-9 to TRBJ2-5; 8 positions agree with TRBD2. This CDR3 has 14 amino acids. CDR1 SEHNR and CDR2 FQNEAQ come from the germline V gene (reference sequence). CDR3 residues: CASAASGGSETQYF. CDR3 DNA sequence: TGTGCAAGTGCGGCCAGCGGGGGTTCCGAGACCCAGTACTTC. The complete variable domain, with remaining parts taken from reference TRBV7-9 and TRBJ2-5, reads DTGVSQNPRHKITKRGQNVTFRCDPISEHNRLYWYRQTLGQGPEFLTYFQNEAQLEKSRLLSDRFSAERPKGSFSTLEIQRTEQGDSAMYLCASAASGGSETQYFGPGTRLLVL.

The chain uses TRBV29-1 and TRBJ2-7; TRBD2 agrees at 7 bases. The CDR3 consists of 13 residues. Germline V gene sequence: CDR1 SQVTM, CDR2 ANQGSEA. V lost 6 bases to trimming and J lost 4 bases; unmatched junction nucleotides: 9. The CDR3 protein is CSVRAGGYYEQYF. CDR3 DNA: TGCAGCGTGCGGGCCGGGGGGTATTACGAGCAGTACTTC.

The rearrangement joins TRBV4-1 to TRBJ2-6; no reliable D call. The CDR3 extends over 18 amino acids. Trimming left V 0 bases short and J 1 base short, with 13 bases between. The germline CDR1 and CDR2 sequences are MGHRA and YSYEKL. The CDR3: CASSQETPFGSGANVLTF. CDR3 nucleotides: TGCGCCAGCAGCCAAGAAACCCCTTTCGGTTCTGGGGCCAACGTCCTGACTTTC.

The chain couples TRBV28 to TRBJ1-5; 7 nucleotides match TRBD1. Germline V CDR1 and CDR2: MDHEN, SYDVKM. Trimming took 3 bases from V and 2 from J; bases not matched to a gene: 10. The CDR3 is 17 amino acids. The CDR3 sequence is CASSLEQGFYGNQPQHF. The CDR3 DNA follows: TGTGCCAGCAGTTTGGAACAGGGGTTTTATGGCAATCAGCCCCAGCATTTT.

The chain joins TRBV7-2 to TRBJ2-5; 9 bases fit TRBD1. With 1 base clipped from V and 5 bases from J, the junction kept 8 bases outside the gene matches. Germline V gene sequence: CDR1 SGHTA, CDR2 FQGNSA. The CDR3 runs to 16 residues. CDR3 DNA sequence: TGTGCCAGCAGCTTAGGTCCCGGGACAGGGCAGGAGACCCAGTACTTC. This encodes CASSLGPGTGQETQYF.

V is TRBV28 and J is TRBJ2-1; TRBD2 aligns across 7 bases. The germline V gene encodes CDR1 MDHEN and CDR2 SYDVKM. V shed 7 bases and J 14 bases; nucleotides not matched to a gene: 8. This CDR3 region has 11 residues. The CDR3 sequence is CASNLGGLKFF. As DNA, the CDR3 is TGTGCCAGCAATTTGGGGGGGTTGAAGTTCTTC.

V gene TRBV5-5 combines with J gene TRBJ2-3; the D gene is possibly TRBD2 (5 bases). The V gene's germline CDR1 is SGHKS and CDR2 YYEKEE (reference sequence). Trimming took 0 bases from V and 2 from J, leaving 10 bases between them. The CDR3 loop spans 15 amino acids. The CDR3 bases are TGTGCCAGCAGCTTGGCCGGGATTATCACAGATACGCAGTATTTT. It translates to CASSLAGIITDTQYF.

This clone was recorded once. The chain links TRBV4-1 to TRBJ2-5, with TRBD2 matching 9 bases. This CDR3 spans 18 amino acids. Per the germline V gene, CDR1 is MGHRA and CDR2 is YSYEKL. With V trimmed by 4 bases and J by 3 bases, 15 bases remained unmatched. The CDR3 DNA reads as TGCGCCAGCAGCCCATCGATCCGGGCGGGGGGGCAAGAAGAGACCCAGTACTTC. Its protein product is CASSPSIRAGGQEETQYF.

The V call is TRBV30, the J call TRBJ2-3; D perhaps matches TRBD2 (6 bases). V was shortened by 2 bases and J by 5 bases, with 20 bases between the two germline ends. The CDR3 loop spans 16 amino acids. Per germline, CDR1 GTSNPN and CDR2 SVGIG (reference sequence). CDR3 sequence (DNA): TGTGCCTGGAGTCCGACCCCGACTAGAGGGCTAGATACGCAGTATTTT. This codes for CAWSPTPTRGLDTQYF. Drawing the rest from reference TRBV30 and TRBJ2-3, the complete variable domain is SQTIHQWPATLVQPVGSPLSLECTVEGTSNPNLYWYRQAAGRGLQLLFYSVGIGQISSEVPQNLSASRPQDRQFILSSKKLLLSDSGFYLCAWSPTPTRGLDTQYFGPGTRLTVL.